The rows below give T cell receptor beta chains drawn from one sample of a study of OX40 agonist ivuxolimab in advanced cancers. Data came from immunoSEQ multiplex PCR; TCRdb stores just in-frame clones and leaves some out. Of about 50,000 clones listed, around 84% were seen once; the top ten hold 0.55% to 0.65%. The specimen comprised CD4+ or CD8+ T cells sorted from blood, sampled in a trial of the OX40 agonist ivuxolimab. Source of these receptors: an adult with an advanced solid tumor such as melanoma, head and neck, liver or kidney cancer. Each CDR3 is given with its conserved first and last residue. The D gene is left open where the match is weak. The size entry is marked missing in some rows and otherwise reads once, few, many or a size class.

TRBV6-5	-	TRBJ1-5	-	CASSYGGGNNQPQHF	TGTGCCAGCAGTTACGGGGGCGGGAACAATCAGCCCCAGCATTTT
TRBV4-3	-	TRBJ1-6	-	CASSHRGGTANSPLHF	TGCGCCAGCAGCCACAGGGGTGGGACGGCTAATTCACCCCTCCACTTT
TRBV25-1	TRBD1	TRBJ1-6	-	CASSNDRALYNSPLHF	TGTGCCAGCAGTAACGACAGGGCTCTTTATAATTCACCCCTCCACTTT
TRBV11-2	TRBD1	TRBJ1-1	few	CASSSQGVGTEAFF	TGTGCCAGCAGCTCCCAGGGGGTAGGGACTGAAGCTTTCTTT
TRBV25-1	-	TRBJ2-3	-	CASSRTVLDTQYF	TGTGCCAGCAGTCGAACGGTTCTAGATACGCAGTATTTT
TRBV2	-	TRBJ1-5	once	CASSVRQGKDQPQHF	TGTGCCAGCAGTGTACGGCAGGGGAAAGATCAGCCCCAGCATTTT
TRBV14	TRBD1	TRBJ2-6	-	CASSPSRTGHSGANVLTF	TGTGCCAGCAGCCCTAGCAGGACAGGCCACTCTGGGGCCAACGTCCTGACTTTC
TRBV5-1	TRBD1	TRBJ1-1	-	CASSFNTGEATEAFF	TGCGCCAGCAGCTTCAATACAGGGGAGGCCACTGAAGCTTTCTTT
TRBV10-2	-	TRBJ1-5	few	CASRRQVNQPQHF	TGCGCCAGCAGGCGACAGGTTAATCAGCCCCAGCATTTT
TRBV5-1	-	TRBJ1-1	-	CASSLDGEVGFRTRNTEAFF	TGCGCCAGCAGCTTGGATGGCGAGGTAGGATTTCGGACCCGGAACACTGAAGCTTTCTTT
TRBV4-3	-	TRBJ1-2	-	CASSQELGDYGYTF	TGCGCCAGCAGCCAAGAACTGGGAGACTATGGCTACACCTTC
TRBV14	TRBD1	TRBJ2-2	-	CASTRTGWSGELFF	TGTGCCAGTACCCGGACAGGGTGGTCGGGGGAGCTGTTTTTT
TRBV7-3	-	TRBJ1-6	once	CASSSGRNSPLHF	TGTGCCAGCAGCTCCGGCCGGAATTCACCCCTCCACTTT
TRBV5-1	TRBD1	TRBJ2-1	-	CASSFLKGQVPFF	TGCGCCAGCAGTTTTCTGAAGGGACAGGTCCCTTTCTTC
TRBV10-3	TRBD1	TRBJ2-5	-	CATQADRGLETQYF	TGTGCCACCCAAGCGGACAGGGGGCTAGAGACCCAGTACTTC
TRBV6-5	TRBD1	TRBJ1-1	-	CASSYEGQGAVTEAFF	TGTGCCAGCAGTTACGAAGGACAGGGGGCGGTCACTGAAGCTTTCTTT
TRBV11-1	TRBD2	TRBJ2-2	-	CASSFPSGRVLGELFF	TGTGCCAGCAGCTTCCCTAGCGGGAGGGTATTAGGGGAGCTGTTTTTT
TRBV28	-	TRBJ1-5	-	CASSVVRQPQHF	TGTGCCAGCAGTGTGGTACGGCAGCCCCAGCATTTT
TRBV5-6	TRBD1	TRBJ1-2	-	CASSLTQATGRYGYTF	TGTGCCAGCAGCTTAACCCAAGCGACAGGGAGGTATGGCTACACCTTC
TRBV5-1	TRBD1	TRBJ1-2	-	CASSFGTEKNYGYTF	TGCGCCAGCAGCTTCGGGACAGAAAAAAACTATGGCTACACCTTC
TRBV27	-	TRBJ1-1	-	CASSLRELTEAFF	TGTGCCAGCAGTTTAAGGGAACTCACTGAAGCTTTCTTT
TRBV11-2	-	TRBJ1-2	-	CASSLEPTHYGYTF	TGTGCCAGCAGCTTAGAACCGACACACTATGGCTACACCTTC
TRBV5-4	-	TRBJ2-5	-	CASRAELYQETQYF	TGTGCCAGCAGAGCGGAGCTCTACCAAGAGACCCAGTACTTC
TRBV30	-	TRBJ1-3	-	CAWNPANTIYF	TGTGCCTGGAACCCGGCTAACACCATATATTTT
TRBV11-3	TRBD2	TRBJ2-1	-	CASSLSLGRSGRSNEQFF	TGTGCCAGCAGCTTAAGTTTAGGCCGTAGCGGGAGAAGCAATGAGCAGTTCTTC
TRBV7-9	TRBD1	TRBJ1-5	-	CASSTGGQGGQPQHF	TGTGCCAGCAGCACTGGGGGACAGGGGGGACAGCCCCAGCATTTT
TRBV30	-	TRBJ1-5	-	CAYQVSNQPQHF	TGTGCCTACCAGGTTAGCAATCAGCCCCAGCATTTT
TRBV11-2	-	TRBJ2-3	-	CASSLVLGPTDTQYF	TGTGCCAGCAGCTTAGTTCTAGGACCTACAGATACGCAGTATTTT
TRBV12-5	TRBD1	TRBJ1-1	-	CASGLAPGTGKKAAFF	TGTGCTAGTGGTTTGGCACCCGGGACAGGGAAGAAGGCGGCTTTCTTT
TRBV19	-	TRBJ1-2	-	CASSRNIAVAGYGYTF	TGTGCCAGTAGTAGGAACATTGCAGTGGCGGGGTATGGCTACACCTTC
TRBV19	TRBD1	TRBJ2-7	once	CASSLDRGSYEQYF	TGTGCCAGTAGTCTGGACAGGGGCTCCTACGAGCAGTACTTC
TRBV5-8	TRBD1	TRBJ2-5	-	CASSLTGGGGQETQYF	TGTGCCAGCAGCTTGACAGGGGGCGGGGGCCAAGAGACCCAGTACTTC
TRBV6-5	-	TRBJ2-7	-	CASSYSRTASYEQYF	TGTGCCAGCAGTTACTCCCGGACGGCTTCCTACGAGCAGTACTTC
TRBV9	-	TRBJ1-2	-	CASSDPGGYTF	TGTGCCAGCAGCGATCCCGGTGGCTACACCTTC
TRBV6-5	TRBD1	TRBJ2-2	-	CASKPQGAIGELFF	TGTGCCAGCAAGCCTCAGGGGGCAATCGGGGAGCTGTTTTTT
TRBV28	-	TRBJ2-7	-	CASSLGGVSSYEQYF	TGTGCCAGCAGTTTAGGGGGAGTTAGCTCCTACGAGCAGTACTTC
TRBV5-5	-	TRBJ1-2	-	CASSSNYGYTF	TGTGCCAGCAGCTCTAACTATGGCTACACCTTC
TRBV14	TRBD2	TRBJ2-1	-	CASSLGLAGPQSSYNEQFF	TGTGCCAGCAGCCTCGGACTAGCGGGGCCTCAGAGCTCCTACAATGAGCAGTTCTTC
TRBV5-4	-	TRBJ2-6	-	CASTRRGPGNSGANVLTF	TGTGCCAGCACCCGGAGGGGCCCTGGGAACTCTGGGGCCAACGTCCTGACTTTC
TRBV6-6	TRBD1	TRBJ2-5	-	CASSYGTGSGQETQYF	TGTGCCAGCAGTTACGGGACAGGGTCGGGCCAAGAGACCCAGTACTTC
TRBV6-1	-	TRBJ2-6	-	CASSEGLATPSGANVLTF	TGTGCCAGCAGTGAGGGGCTCGCTACCCCCTCTGGGGCCAACGTCCTGACTTTC
TRBV5-1	-	TRBJ2-3	-	CASSLGGFDTQYF	TGCGCCAGCAGCTTGGGGGGTTTCGATACGCAGTATTTT
TRBV15	-	TRBJ1-2	-	CATSRAVLTGHQDYGYTF	TGTGCCACCAGCAGAGCGGTGCTTACGGGACATCAGGACTATGGCTACACCTTC
TRBV7-2	-	TRBJ1-1	-	CASSSPGAFF	TGTGCCAGCAGCTCCCCAGGGGCTTTCTTT
TRBV18	-	TRBJ2-7	-	CASSPALRGFTDEQYF	TGTGCCAGCTCACCGGCCCTTCGGGGGTTCACGGACGAGCAGTACTTC
TRBV30	-	TRBJ2-5	-	CAWSRRRQETQYF	TGTGCCTGGAGTCGTCGCAGGCAAGAGACCCAGTACTTC
TRBV30	TRBD1	TRBJ1-1	-	CAWSNNRQGARAFF	TGTGCCTGGAGCAACAATCGACAGGGGGCAAGAGCTTTCTTT
TRBV7-9	-	TRBJ2-3	-	CASSLGGTDTQYF	TGTGCCAGCAGCTTAGGGGGCACAGATACGCAGTATTTT
TRBV27	-	TRBJ1-1	-	CASSPLSKNTEAFF	TGTGCCAGCAGTCCTCTATCTAAAAACACTGAAGCTTTCTTT
TRBV6-1	-	TRBJ1-5	-	CASIRDYSNQPQHF	TGTGCCAGCATCCGGGATTATAGCAATCAGCCCCAGCATTTT
TRBV15	TRBD2	TRBJ2-3	-	CATSRELAGSTDTQYF	TGTGCCACCAGCAGGGAACTAGCGGGATCCACAGATACGCAGTATTTT
TRBV5-1	-	TRBJ2-3	once	CASSLDGGSPDTQYF	TGCGCCAGCAGCTTGGATGGGGGGTCCCCAGATACGCAGTATTTT
TRBV5-1	TRBD1	TRBJ2-7	-	CASTSIPGQGGYEQYF	TGCGCCAGCACGTCTATCCCGGGACAGGGGGGGTACGAGCAGTACTTC
TRBV29-1	-	TRBJ1-3	-	CSVELAPGNTIYF	TGCAGCGTTGAACTAGCCCCCGGAAACACCATATATTTT
TRBV5-1	TRBD2	TRBJ2-3	-	CASSLRTSGSTDTQYF	TGCGCCAGCAGCTTACGGACTAGCGGGAGCACAGATACGCAGTATTTT
TRBV6-1	-	TRBJ2-7	few	CASSETGRNEQYF	TGTGCCAGCAGTGAAACGGGTCGGAACGAGCAGTACTTC
TRBV6-5	-	TRBJ2-6	-	CASSYSPPGANVLTF	TGTGCCAGCAGTTACTCACCACCTGGGGCCAACGTCCTGACTTTC
TRBV29-1	-	TRBJ1-1	-	CSDYEPVRTEAFF	TGCAGCGACTACGAACCGGTGAGGACTGAAGCTTTCTTT